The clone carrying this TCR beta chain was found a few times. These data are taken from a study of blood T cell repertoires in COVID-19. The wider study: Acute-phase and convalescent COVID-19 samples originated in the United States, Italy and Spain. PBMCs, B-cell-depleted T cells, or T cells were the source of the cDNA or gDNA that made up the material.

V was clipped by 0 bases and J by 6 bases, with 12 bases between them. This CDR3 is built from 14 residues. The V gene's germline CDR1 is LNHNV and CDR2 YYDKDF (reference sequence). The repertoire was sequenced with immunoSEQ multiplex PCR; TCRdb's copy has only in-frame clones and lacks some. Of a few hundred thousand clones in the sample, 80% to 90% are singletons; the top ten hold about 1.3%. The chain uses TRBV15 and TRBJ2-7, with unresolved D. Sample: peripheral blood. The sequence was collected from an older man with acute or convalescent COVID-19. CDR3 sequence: CATSRDTWAGEQYF. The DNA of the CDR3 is TGTGCCACCAGCAGAGATACTTGGGCCGGCGAGCAGTACTTC.